This TCR beta chain is drawn from a study of somatic mutations in cytotoxic T cells in rheumatoid arthritis. Across the study: Selected populations of V beta antibody-stained T cells underwent flow sorting at nearly 100% purity; these encompassed V beta1+ cells subjected to TCRB sequencing.

Concerning this clone itself: The antigen is unknown.

Overall study results and limits: Compared with age-matched healthy controls, rheumatoid arthritis patients did not differ significantly in CD8+ T-cell clonality.

Trimming shortened V by 8 bases and J by 1 base, and 3 bases separated the two germline ends. The CDR3 loop spans 10 amino acids. CDR1 is MDHEN and CDR2 is SYDVKM in the germline V gene. The table came from immunoSEQ multiplex PCR; TCRdb's copy has only in-frame clones and leaves some out. The table records around 20,000 clones, about four fifths of them present only once. The V call is TRBV28, the J call TRBJ2-7; D gene ambiguous. This TCR was recovered from a man between 18 and 35 years old with rheumatoid arthritis. Sequenced: CD8+ T cells sorted from blood. The CDR3 is CASGSYEQYF. CDR3 sequence (DNA): TGTGCCAGCGGATCCTACGAGCAGTACTTC.